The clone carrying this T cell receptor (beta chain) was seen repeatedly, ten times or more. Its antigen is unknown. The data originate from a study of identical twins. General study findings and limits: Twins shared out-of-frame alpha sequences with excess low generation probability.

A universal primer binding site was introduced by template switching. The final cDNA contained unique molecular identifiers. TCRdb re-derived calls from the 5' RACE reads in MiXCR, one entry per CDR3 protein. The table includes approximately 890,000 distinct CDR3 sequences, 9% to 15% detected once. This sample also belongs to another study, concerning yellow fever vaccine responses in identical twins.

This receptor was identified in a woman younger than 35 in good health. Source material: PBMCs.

The CDR3 DNA is TGTGCCAGCAGCTTGTGGGGATCTAGCACAGATACGCAGTATTTT. Translated: CASSLWGSSTDTQYF. The V gene is TRBV7-2, the J gene TRBJ2-3, with no clear D. There are 15 residues in the CDR3. V was shortened by 3 bases and J by 0 bases, with 10 bases between the two germline ends. Germline loops: CDR1 SGHTA, CDR2 FQGNSA.